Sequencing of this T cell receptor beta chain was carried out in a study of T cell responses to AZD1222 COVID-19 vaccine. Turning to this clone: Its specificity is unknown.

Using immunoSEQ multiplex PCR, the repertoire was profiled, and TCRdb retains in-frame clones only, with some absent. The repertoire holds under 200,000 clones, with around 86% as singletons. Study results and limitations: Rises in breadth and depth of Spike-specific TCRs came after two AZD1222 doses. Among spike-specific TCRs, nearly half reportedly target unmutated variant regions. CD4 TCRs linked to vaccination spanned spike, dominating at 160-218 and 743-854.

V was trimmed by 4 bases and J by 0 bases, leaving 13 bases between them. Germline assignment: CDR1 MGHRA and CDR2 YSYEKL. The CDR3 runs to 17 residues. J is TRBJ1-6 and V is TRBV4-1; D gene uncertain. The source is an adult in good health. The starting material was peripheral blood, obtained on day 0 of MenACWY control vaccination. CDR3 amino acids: CASSLRDTDSYNSPLHF. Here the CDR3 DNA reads TGCGCCAGCAGCCTTAGGGATACTGACTCCTATAATTCACCCCTCCACTTT.